The 14 T cell receptor beta chains presented below share a single source sample, sequenced in a study of vaccination effects on CD4 cells after COVID-19. These receptors lack a known antigen. The culture ran for roughly 10 days before CD4+ T cells were isolated. This table comes from immunoSEQ multiplex PCR, and its TCRdb copy is limited to in-frame clones, with some not included. The table has tens of thousands of clones, approximately 71% seen once; the top ten hold roughly 1.9%. Sequenced material: CD4+ T cells from PBMCs cultured without peptide, taken before COVID-19 vaccination. The source of these receptors is a human donor who received a COVID-19 vaccine.

The rearrangement joins TRBV25-1 to TRBJ2-5, with 7 bases aligning to TRBD1. Germline assignment: CDR1 MGHDK and CDR2 SYGVNS. With 4 bases clipped from V and 4 bases from J, the junction kept 6 bases outside the gene matches. CDR3 length equals 14 residues. The CDR3 DNA is TGTGCCAGCAGTGTCCGGGACAGCAGAGAGACCCAGTACTTC. Its translation is CASSVRDSRETQYF.

The rearrangement uses TRBV5-1 and TRBJ2-6, with D maybe TRBD2 (6 bases). This CDR3 is built from 17 residues. Germline V gene sequence: CDR1 SGHRS, CDR2 YFSETQ. With 1 base removed from V and 0 bases from J, the gap between germline ends came to 11 bases. CDR3 coding DNA: TGCGCCAGCAGCTTGTGGGGGGAGAGCTCTGGGGCCAACGTCCTGACTTTC. Encoded protein: CASSLWGESSGANVLTF.

V usage is TRBV6-1 and J usage is TRBJ2-5; TRBD1 or TRBD2 may be the D gene (5 bases each). V dropped 2 bases and J dropped 4 bases, with 11 bases sitting between them. Germline CDR1 MNHNS, CDR2 SASEGT. The CDR3 runs to 14 residues. The DNA of the CDR3 is TGTGCCAGCAGTGAACAGGGTCGGGGAGAGACCCAGTACTTC. Protein: CASSEQGRGETQYF.

The J gene is TRBJ2-5, the V gene TRBV7-3, with D maybe TRBD1 (5 bases). The CDR3 extends over 16 amino acids. Trimming took off 2 bases at V and 4 bases at J, with 17 bases between the two ends. Looked up from germline, CDR1 is SGHTA and CDR2 is FQGTGA. The CDR3 DNA follows: TGTGCCAGCAGCTTACTGGGGCCAGGTATTATAGAGACCCAGTACTTC. Residues: CASSLLGPGIIETQYF. The variable domain in full, with the rest retrieved from reference TRBV7-3 and TRBJ2-5, is GAGVSQTPSNKVTEKGKYVELRCDPISGHTALYWYRQSLGQGPEFLIYFQGTGAADDSGLPNDRFFAVRPEGSVSTLKIQRTERGDSAVYLCASSLLGPGIIETQYFGPGTRLLVL.

The table lists this clone with a few counts. This sequence joins TRBV27 and TRBJ2-1; TRBD1 agrees at 9 bases. This CDR3 region has 13 residues. Germline V gene sequence: CDR1 MNHEY, CDR2 SMNVEV (reference sequence). Trimming removed 6 bases from V and 15 bases from J; junction bases left unmatched: 12. The CDR3 here is CASSPSGTGRGFF. CDR3 sequence (DNA): TGTGCCAGCAGCCCCTCCGGGACAGGGCGTGGGTTCTTC.

This clone was counted a few times. The chain links TRBV19 to TRBJ1-1, with D tentatively TRBD1 (5 bases). The V and J ends lost 3 bases and 1 base respectively, with 6 bases between them. CDR3 length: 13 amino acids. Germline CDR1 LNHDA, CDR2 SQIVND (reference sequence). The CDR3 loop reads CASSIQGNTEAFF. Written as DNA, the CDR3 is TGTGCCAGTAGTATCCAGGGGAACACTGAAGCTTTCTTT.

The chain recombines TRBV30 with TRBJ1-1; D is unresolved. CDR1 is GTSNPN, CDR2 SVGIG, per germline (reference sequence). Trimming removed 2 bases from V and 5 bases from J, with 9 bases in between. CDR3 length: 12 amino acids. The CDR3 DNA is TGTGCCTGGAGTAGGCGGGAGACTGAAGCTTTCTTT. Translation gives CAWSRRETEAFF.

This chain links TRBV12-3 or TRBV12-4 with TRBJ2-5; no clear D gene. V dropped 6 bases and J dropped 1 base, with 3 bases sitting between them. This CDR3 is built from 11 residues. CDR3 nucleotide sequence: TGTGCCAGCAGCCTCCAAGAGACCCAGTACTTC. Its translation is CASSLQETQYF.

V and J are TRBV18 and TRBJ2-3; 11 bases line up with TRBD2. Trimming at V came to 3 bases and at J to 4 bases, leaving 3 bases not matched to a gene. CDR1 and CDR2 from the germline V gene are KGHSH and LQKENI. This CDR3 region has 15 residues. CDR3 loop: CASSPSGGASDTQYF. Here the CDR3 DNA reads TGTGCCAGCTCACCTAGCGGGGGGGCCTCAGATACGCAGTATTTT.

CDR3 residues: CASSTRLAGNTGELFF. In DNA form, the CDR3 reads TGTGCCAGCAGCACCAGACTAGCGGGGAACACCGGGGAGCTGTTTTTT. The J gene is TRBJ2-2, the V gene TRBV7-8; 10 nucleotides match TRBD2. The CDR3 totals 16 residues. J lost 1 base, V lost 5 bases, and 4 bases had no gene match. The germline CDR1 and CDR2 sequences are SGHVS and FQNEAQ.

The chain carries TRBV5-5 and TRBJ1-1; 10 bases are shared with TRBD1. Trimming cost V 7 bases and J 6 bases; bases outside gene matches: 9. Germline V gene lookup returns CDR1 SGHKS and CDR2 YYEKEE (reference sequence). This CDR3 has 14 residues. CDR3 bases: TGTGCCAGCCGGACCGGGACAGGGGACCCTGAAGCTTTCTTT. Its protein product is CASRTGTGDPEAFF. The full variable domain, rest sourced from reference TRBV5-5 and TRBJ1-1, is DAGVTQSPTHLIKTRGQQVTLRCSPISGHKSVSWYQQVLGQGPQFIFQYYEKEERGRGNFPDRFSARQFPNYSSELNVNALLLGDSALYLCASRTGTGDPEAFFGQGTRLTVV.

The V gene is TRBV21-1, the J gene TRBJ2-2; TRBD1, as called in the table, went unchecked against the DNA. TRBV21-1 is a listed pseudogene. The CDR3 contains 16 residues. This chain's CDR3 is CASSKNRGKKTGELFF. The CDR3 DNA reads as TGTGCCAGCAGCAAAAACAGGGGTAAAAAGACCGGGGAGCTGTTTTTT.

The gene calls are TRBV4-1 and TRBJ2-1; D is unclear. CDR1 and CDR2 from the germline V gene are MGHRA and YSYEKL. The CDR3 covers 13 residues. The V end lost 2 bases, the J end lost 10 bases, and 12 bases lay between the germline ends. DNA for the CDR3: TGCGCCAGCAGCCAACCTCGAAGCCTGGAGCAGTTCTTC. Its translation is CASSQPRSLEQFF.

The rearrangement links TRBV5-4 to TRBJ1-2; the D gene is possibly TRBD1 (6 bases). This CDR3 is built from 13 residues. The germline V gene has CDR1 SGHNT and CDR2 YYREEE (reference sequence). V dropped 4 bases and J dropped 4 bases, with 11 bases sitting between them. The CDR3 loop is CASSPGEAYGYTF. As DNA, the CDR3 is TGTGCCAGCAGCCCAGGGGAAGCCTATGGCTACACCTTC. The variable domain in full, completed from reference TRBV5-4 and TRBJ1-2, reads ETGVTQSPTHLIKTRGQQVTLRCSSQSGHNTVSWYQQALGQGPQFIFQYYREEENGRGNFPPRFSGLQFPNYSSELNVNALELDDSALYLCASSPGEAYGYTFGSGTRLTVV.